One sample yielded the 17 T cell receptor beta chains listed below, sequenced in a study of cytomegalovirus exposure and HLA in healthy donors. The study ran its PCR with 60 Vbeta and 13 Jbeta primers. The table came from immunoSEQ multiplex PCR; TCRdb's copy has only in-frame clones and leaves some out. This table holds roughly 200,000 clones. Sequencing used PBMCs. The receptor set was obtained from a man aged 25 to 40 in good health and CMV-seronegative.

V usage is TRBV7-9 and J usage is TRBJ1-4; D might be TRBD1 (6 bases). Trimming took 6 bases from V and 4 from J, leaving 27 bases between them. CDR3 size: 19 residues. Germline V gene sequence: CDR1 SEHNR, CDR2 FQNEAQ (reference sequence). Here the CDR3 DNA reads TGTGCCAGCAGTCCCATTCCGGGCAGGGGAAGGTGGGATAATGAAAAACTGTTTTTT. Its protein is CASSPIPGRGRWDNEKLFF. Based on the CDR3 plus reference TRBV7-9 and TRBJ1-4, the full variable domain is DTGVSQNPRHKITKRGQNVTFRCDPISEHNRLYWYRQTLGQGPEFLTYFQNEAQLEKSRLLSDRFSAERPKGSFSTLEIQRTEQGDSAMYLCASSPIPGRGRWDNEKLFFGSGTQLSVL.

The chain is built from TRBV10-1 and TRBJ2-3; TRBD2 aligns across 9 bases. Germline V gives CDR1 WNHNN, CDR2 SYGVQD (reference sequence). This CDR3 has 14 residues. V shed 2 bases and J 6 bases; nucleotides not matched to a gene: 3. The CDR3 loop is CASSENLAGDTQYF. In DNA form, the CDR3 reads TGCGCCAGCAGTGAGAATCTAGCGGGGGATACGCAGTATTTT.

The chain recombines TRBV9 with TRBJ2-3; 12 positions agree with TRBD2. V lost 6 bases to trimming and J lost 0 bases; unmatched junction nucleotides: 5. CDR3 length equals 16 residues. Per germline, CDR1 SGDLS and CDR2 YYNGEE. The CDR3 nucleotides read TGTGCCAGCACCCCTGGGACTAGCGGGAGCACAGATACGCAGTATTTT. This codes for CASTPGTSGSTDTQYF.

CDR3 loop: CASGLVGGQFGYTF. The CDR3 DNA follows: TGTGCTAGTGGTTTGGTAGGGGGACAGTTTGGCTACACCTTC. The V and J genes are TRBV12-5 and TRBJ1-2, with 7 bases matching TRBD1. The CDR3 contains 14 residues. Per the germline V gene, CDR1 is LGHNT and CDR2 is FRNRAP. V shed 0 bases and J 7 bases; nucleotides not matched to a gene: 5.

The genes are TRBV15 and TRBJ2-5, with TRBD2 matching over 12 bases. CDR3 length equals 14 residues. Germline-derived CDR1 and CDR2 are LNHNV and YYDKDF (reference sequence). The V segment lost 6 bases and the J segment 5 bases; nucleotides outside the gene matches: 4. The CDR3 DNA sequence: TGTGCCACCAGTCCTAGCGGGGGGGAGGAGACCCAGTACTTC. Translation: CATSPSGGEETQYF. The whole variable domain, remainder taken from reference TRBV15 and TRBJ2-5, is DAMVIQNPRYQVTQFGKPVTLSCSQTLNHNVMYWYQQKSSQAPKLLFHYYDKDFNNEADTPDNFQSRRPNTSFCFLDIRSPGLGDTAMYLCATSPSGGEETQYFGPGTRLLVL.

This chain uses TRBV9 with TRBJ1-5; D is uncertain. Trimming stripped 7 bases from V and 5 bases from J, with 16 bases between. In germline, CDR1 is SGDLS, CDR2 YYNGEE. The CDR3 is 14 amino acids. CDR3: CASGSGRFDQPQHF. The CDR3 region has the DNA TGTGCCAGCGGGTCCGGCAGGTTCGATCAGCCCCAGCATTTT.

The chain uses TRBV25-1 and TRBJ2-1, with 8 nucleotides matching TRBD2. The trim removed 2 bases at V and 1 base at J, leaving 1 base unmatched. This CDR3 is 15 amino acids long. Looked up from germline, CDR1 is MGHDK and CDR2 is SYGVNS. The CDR3 nucleotides read TGTGCCAGCAGTGAAAGCGGGGGATCCTACAATGAGCAGTTCTTC. It encodes CASSESGGSYNEQFF. The full variable domain, its missing parts supplied by reference TRBV25-1 and TRBJ2-1, is EADIYQTPRYLVIGTGKKITLECSQTMGHDKMYWYQQDPGMELHLIHYSYGVNSTEKGDLSSESTVSRIRTEHFPLTLESARPSHTSQYLCASSESGGSYNEQFFGPGTRLTVL.

This chain joins TRBV11-3 and TRBJ2-3, with 8 bases aligning to TRBD2. Germline V CDR1 and CDR2: SGHNT, YENEEA. The CDR3 is made up of 14 amino acids. The V segment lost 2 bases and the J segment 4 bases; nucleotides outside the gene matches: 2. In nucleotides, the CDR3 is TGTGCCAGCAGCTTAAGGCGGGAGGCAGATACGCAGTATTTT. This gives the protein CASSLRREADTQYF.

The CDR3 protein is CASSPRTEDNEKLFF. CDR3 DNA sequence: TGTGCCAGCAGCCCCCGGACGGAGGATAATGAAAAACTGTTTTTT. The chain is built from TRBV9 and TRBJ1-4; no firm D call. There are 15 residues in the CDR3. Germline assignment: CDR1 SGDLS and CDR2 YYNGEE. Between the trimmed V and J ends, which lost 4 bases and 4 bases, there was a span of 14 bases. Combining the CDR3 with reference TRBV9 and TRBJ1-4 gives the whole variable domain DSGVTQTPKHLITATGQRVTLRCSPRSGDLSVYWYQQSLDQGLQFLIQYYNGEERAKGNILERFSAQQFPDLHSELNLSSLELGDSALYFCASSPRTEDNEKLFFGSGTQLSVL.

V usage is TRBV7-9 and J usage is TRBJ1-4, with TRBD1 as a possible D gene (6 bases). Germline CDR1 and CDR2: SEHNR and FQNEAQ (reference sequence). V was pared by 4 bases and J by 5 bases, with 17 bases between. This CDR3 has 16 amino acids. The CDR3 bases are TGTGCCAGCAGCTGGGGGGGGCAGGGTGCGAATGAAAAACTGTTTTTT. This encodes CASSWGGQGANEKLFF.

The V gene is TRBV7-3, the J gene TRBJ2-1, with a weak D call TRBD2 (5 bases). From germline, CDR1 is SGHTA and CDR2 FQGTGA. The V end lost 4 bases, the J end lost 5 bases, and 12 bases lay between the germline ends. This CDR3 region has 14 residues. CDR3 nucleotides: TGTGCCAGCAGCTCAGGTAGCGACCACAATGAGCAGTTCTTC. This gives the protein CASSSGSDHNEQFF.

The chain recombines TRBV5-4 with TRBJ2-7; TRBD2 agrees at 11 bases. There are 17 residues in the CDR3. The germline gives CDR1 SGHNT, CDR2 YYREEE (reference sequence). With V trimmed by 2 bases and J by 5 bases, 12 bases remained unmatched. The CDR3 protein is CASSFELTLAGVNEQYF. For the CDR3, the DNA is TGTGCCAGCAGCTTTGAACTTACACTAGCGGGAGTCAACGAGCAGTACTTC.

V is TRBV11-3 and J is TRBJ2-1, with TRBD2 as a possible D gene (6 bases). V lost 1 base and J lost 9, with 13 bases in between. Germline CDR1 reads SGHNT; CDR2 reads YENEEA. This CDR3 is 14 amino acids long. This chain's CDR3 is CASSLGIGGGEQFF. Written as DNA, the CDR3 is TGTGCCAGCAGCTTAGGAATTGGGGGAGGTGAGCAGTTCTTC.

This chain links TRBV19 with TRBJ1-5, with 7 bases that match TRBD1. The CDR3 is 16 residues long. J was trimmed by 0 bases and V by 3 bases; bases with no gene match: 5. Germline values: CDR1 LNHDA, CDR2 SQIVND (reference sequence). CDR3 amino acids: CASSIGGQNSNQPQHF. CDR3 DNA sequence: TGTGCCAGTAGTATCGGGGGACAGAATAGCAATCAGCCCCAGCATTTT.

The chain carries TRBV4-1 and TRBJ2-2, with 10 bases fitting TRBD2. CDR3 length: 16 residues. V dropped 1 base and J dropped 5; count of bases not matched to a gene: 4. Germline loops: CDR1 MGHRA, CDR2 YSYEKL. The CDR3 region is CASSQVGGLATGELFF. For the CDR3, the DNA is TGCGCCAGCAGCCAAGTGGGGGGACTAGCGACCGGGGAGCTGTTTTTT.

The V call is TRBV6-5, the J call TRBJ1-2; 7 nucleotides match TRBD1. Germline CDR1 reads MNHEY; CDR2 reads SVGAGI. The CDR3 contains 15 residues. V was pared by 5 bases and J by 1 base, with 7 bases of the junction left unmatched. The CDR3 loop reads CASSDWTGGNYGYTF. The CDR3, as DNA: TGTGCCAGCAGTGACTGGACAGGAGGTAACTATGGCTACACCTTC.

The CDR3 bases are TGTGCCAGCAGCCCTGCACAGGTCACAGATACGCAGTATTTT. This translates into CASSPAQVTDTQYF. The chain carries TRBV9 and TRBJ2-3, with TRBD1 as a possible D gene (5 bases). This CDR3 has 14 residues. The V end lost 4 bases, the J end lost 2 bases, and 11 bases lay between the germline ends. Germline V gives CDR1 SGDLS, CDR2 YYNGEE. The variable domain in full, with the rest retrieved from reference TRBV9 and TRBJ2-3, is DSGVTQTPKHLITATGQRVTLRCSPRSGDLSVYWYQQSLDQGLQFLIQYYNGEERAKGNILERFSAQQFPDLHSELNLSSLELGDSALYFCASSPAQVTDTQYFGPGTRLTVL.